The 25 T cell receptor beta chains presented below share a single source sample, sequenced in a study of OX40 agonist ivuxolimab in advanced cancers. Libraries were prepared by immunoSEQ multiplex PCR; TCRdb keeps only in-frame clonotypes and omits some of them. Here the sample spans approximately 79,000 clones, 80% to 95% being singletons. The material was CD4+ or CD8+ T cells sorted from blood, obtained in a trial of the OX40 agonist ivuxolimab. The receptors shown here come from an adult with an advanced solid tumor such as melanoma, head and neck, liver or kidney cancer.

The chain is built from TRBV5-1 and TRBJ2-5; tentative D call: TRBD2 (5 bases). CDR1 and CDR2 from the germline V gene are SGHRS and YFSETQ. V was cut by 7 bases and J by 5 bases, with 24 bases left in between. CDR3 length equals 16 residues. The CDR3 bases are TGCGCCAGCGTCCCGCCTAGCACGTCTCCCTCGGAGACCCAGTACTTC. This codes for CASVPPSTSPSETQYF.

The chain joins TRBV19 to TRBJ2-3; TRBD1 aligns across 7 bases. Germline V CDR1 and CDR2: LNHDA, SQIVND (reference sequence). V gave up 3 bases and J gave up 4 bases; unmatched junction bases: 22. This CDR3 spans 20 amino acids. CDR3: CASSILSKGASGRLADTQYF. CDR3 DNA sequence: TGTGCCAGTAGTATTTTATCCAAGGGGGCAAGCGGCAGGCTGGCAGATACGCAGTATTTT. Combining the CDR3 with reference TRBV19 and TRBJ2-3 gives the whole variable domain DGGITQSPKYLFRKEGQNVTLSCEQNLNHDAMYWYRQDPGQGLRLIYYSQIVNDFQKGDIAEGYSVSREKKESFPLTVTSAQKNPTAFYLCASSILSKGASGRLADTQYFGPGTRLTVL.

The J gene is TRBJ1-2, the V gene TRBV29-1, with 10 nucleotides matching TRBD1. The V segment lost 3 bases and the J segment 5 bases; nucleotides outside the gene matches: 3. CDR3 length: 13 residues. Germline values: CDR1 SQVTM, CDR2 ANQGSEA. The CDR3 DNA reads TGCAGCGTTGAGACAGGGGGCAAGTATGGCTACACCTTC. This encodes CSVETGGKYGYTF.

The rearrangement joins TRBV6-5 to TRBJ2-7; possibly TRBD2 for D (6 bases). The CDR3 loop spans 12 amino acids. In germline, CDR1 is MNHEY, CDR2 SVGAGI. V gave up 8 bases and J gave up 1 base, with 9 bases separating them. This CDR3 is CASWAGSYEQYF. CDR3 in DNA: TGTGCCAGCTGGGCGGGATCCTACGAGCAGTACTTC.

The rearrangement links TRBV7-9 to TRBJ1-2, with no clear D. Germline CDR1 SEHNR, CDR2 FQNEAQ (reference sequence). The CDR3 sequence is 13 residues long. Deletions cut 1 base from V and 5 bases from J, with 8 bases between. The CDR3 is CASSLVVAYGYTF. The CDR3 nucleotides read TGTGCCAGCAGCTTAGTGGTAGCGTATGGCTACACCTTC. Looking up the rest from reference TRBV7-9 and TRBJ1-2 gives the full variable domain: DTGVSQNPRHKITKRGQNVTFRCDPISEHNRLYWYRQTLGQGPEFLTYFQNEAQLEKSRLLSDRFSAERPKGSFSTLEIQRTEQGDSAMYLCASSLVVAYGYTFGSGTRLTVV.

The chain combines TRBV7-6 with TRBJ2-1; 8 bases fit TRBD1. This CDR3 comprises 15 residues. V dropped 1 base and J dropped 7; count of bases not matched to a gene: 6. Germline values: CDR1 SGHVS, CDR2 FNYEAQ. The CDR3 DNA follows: TGTGCCAGCAGCTTAGAGTTCCAGGGGGCAAATGAGCAGTTCTTC. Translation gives CASSLEFQGANEQFF.

CDR3 sequence (DNA): TGTGCCAGCAGTCGGCGGACAGTGGACGAGCAGTACTTC. The encoded protein is CASSRRTVDEQYF. The chain uses TRBV27 and TRBJ2-7, with a tentative D call TRBD1 (6 bases). CDR1 and CDR2 from the germline V gene are MNHEY and SMNVEV (reference sequence). This CDR3 has 13 residues. Trimming removed 5 bases at V and 5 bases at J, with 13 bases between.

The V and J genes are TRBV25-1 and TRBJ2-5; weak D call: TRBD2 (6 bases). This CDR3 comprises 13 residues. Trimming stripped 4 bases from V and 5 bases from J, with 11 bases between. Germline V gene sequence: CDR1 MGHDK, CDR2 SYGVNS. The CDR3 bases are TGTGCCAGCAGTGTTGTTGCGGGGGAGACCCAGTACTTC. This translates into CASSVVAGETQYF.

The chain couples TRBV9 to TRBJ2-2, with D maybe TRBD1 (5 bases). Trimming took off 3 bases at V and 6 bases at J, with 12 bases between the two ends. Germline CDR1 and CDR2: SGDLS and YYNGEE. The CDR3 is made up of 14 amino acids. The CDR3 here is CASSAQGTAGELFF. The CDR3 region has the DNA TGTGCCAGCAGCGCTCAGGGTACGGCCGGGGAGCTGTTTTTT.

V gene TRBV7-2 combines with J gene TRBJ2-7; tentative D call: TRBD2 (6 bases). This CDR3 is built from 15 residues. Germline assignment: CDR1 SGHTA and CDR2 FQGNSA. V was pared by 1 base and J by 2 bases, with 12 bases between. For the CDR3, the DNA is TGTGCCAGCAGCTTAGGGTTCGAGCGGGCCTACGAGCAGTACTTC. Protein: CASSLGFERAYEQYF.

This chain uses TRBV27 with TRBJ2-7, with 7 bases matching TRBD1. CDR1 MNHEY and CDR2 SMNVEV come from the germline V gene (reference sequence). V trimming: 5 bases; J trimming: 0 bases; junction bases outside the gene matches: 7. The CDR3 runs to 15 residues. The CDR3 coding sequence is TGTGCCAGCAGTCAGTGGACAGGAAGCTCCTACGAGCAGTACTTC. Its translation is CASSQWTGSSYEQYF.

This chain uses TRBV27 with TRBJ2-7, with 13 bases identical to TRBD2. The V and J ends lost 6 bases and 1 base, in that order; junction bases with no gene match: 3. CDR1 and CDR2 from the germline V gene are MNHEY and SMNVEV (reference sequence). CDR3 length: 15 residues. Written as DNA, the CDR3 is TGTGCCAGCAGCCTACTAGCGGGGGGGTCCTACGAGCAGTACTTC. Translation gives CASSLLAGGSYEQYF.

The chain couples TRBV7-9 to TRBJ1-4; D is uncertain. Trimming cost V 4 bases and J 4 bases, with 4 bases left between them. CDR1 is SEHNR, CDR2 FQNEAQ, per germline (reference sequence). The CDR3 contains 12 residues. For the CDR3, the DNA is TGTGCCAGCAGCTCGTTTAATGAAAAACTGTTTTTT. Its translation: CASSSFNEKLFF.

The DNA for the CDR3 is TGTGCCAGTAGTATCACCCAGGGGGCTTCCGAGCAGTACTTC. Residues: CASSITQGASEQYF. This sequence joins TRBV19 and TRBJ2-7, with 8 bases aligning to TRBD1. Germline V gene data show CDR1 as LNHDA and CDR2 as SQIVND (reference sequence). The length of the CDR3 is 14 residues. V lost 3 bases, J lost 6 bases, and 7 bases stayed unmatched.

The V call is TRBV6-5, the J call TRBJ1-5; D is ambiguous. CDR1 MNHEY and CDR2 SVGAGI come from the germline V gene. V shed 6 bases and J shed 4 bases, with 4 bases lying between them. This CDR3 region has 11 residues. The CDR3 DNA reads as TGTGCCAGCAGGGATAATCAGCCCCAGCATTTT. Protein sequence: CASRDNQPQHF.

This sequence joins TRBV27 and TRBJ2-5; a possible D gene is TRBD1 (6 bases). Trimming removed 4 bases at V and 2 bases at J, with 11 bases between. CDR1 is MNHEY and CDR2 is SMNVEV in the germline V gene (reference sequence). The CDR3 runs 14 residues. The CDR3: CASSSLTGQETQYF. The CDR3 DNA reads TGTGCCAGCAGTTCCCTGACAGGTCAAGAGACCCAGTACTTC.

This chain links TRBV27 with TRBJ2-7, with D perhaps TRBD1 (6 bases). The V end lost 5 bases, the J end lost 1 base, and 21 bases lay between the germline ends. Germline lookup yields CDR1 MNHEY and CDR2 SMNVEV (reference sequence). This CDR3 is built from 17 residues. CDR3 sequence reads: CASSRLGGQRVSYEQYF. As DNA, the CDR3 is TGTGCCAGCAGTCGGTTGGGTGGACAGCGCGTATCCTACGAGCAGTACTTC.

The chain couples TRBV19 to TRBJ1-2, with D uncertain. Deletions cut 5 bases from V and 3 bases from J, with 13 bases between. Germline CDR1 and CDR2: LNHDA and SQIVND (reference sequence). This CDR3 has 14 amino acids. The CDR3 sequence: CASSLDVGYYGYTF. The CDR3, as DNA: TGTGCCAGTAGTCTGGATGTTGGGTACTATGGCTACACCTTC.

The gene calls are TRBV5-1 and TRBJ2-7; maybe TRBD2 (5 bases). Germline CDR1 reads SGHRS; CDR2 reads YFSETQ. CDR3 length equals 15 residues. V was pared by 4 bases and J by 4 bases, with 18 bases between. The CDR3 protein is CASSPTPLGVYEQYF. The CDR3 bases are TGCGCCAGCAGCCCAACTCCCCTCGGGGTGTACGAGCAGTACTTC. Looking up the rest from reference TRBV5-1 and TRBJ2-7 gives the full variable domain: KAGVTQTPRYLIKTRGQQVTLSCSPISGHRSVSWYQQTPGQGLQFLFEYFSETQRNKGNFPGRFSGRQFSNSRSEMNVSTLELGDSALYLCASSPTPLGVYEQYFGPGTRLTVT.

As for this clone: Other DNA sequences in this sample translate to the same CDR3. CDR3 residues: CASSLGGEQYF. The CDR3 DNA reads TGTGCCAGCAGTTTAGGCGGGGAGCAGTACTTC. V and J are TRBV27 and TRBJ2-7; a possible D gene is TRBD2 (5 bases). V was shortened by 2 bases and J by 7 bases, with 6 bases between the two germline ends. This CDR3 spans 11 amino acids. CDR1 is MNHEY and CDR2 is SMNVEV in the germline V gene (reference sequence).

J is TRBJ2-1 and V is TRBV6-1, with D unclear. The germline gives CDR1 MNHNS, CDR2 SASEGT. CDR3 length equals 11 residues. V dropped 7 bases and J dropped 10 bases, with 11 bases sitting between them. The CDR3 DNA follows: TGTGCCAGCACAAAGAACGTCGAGCAGTTCTTC. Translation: CASTKNVEQFF.

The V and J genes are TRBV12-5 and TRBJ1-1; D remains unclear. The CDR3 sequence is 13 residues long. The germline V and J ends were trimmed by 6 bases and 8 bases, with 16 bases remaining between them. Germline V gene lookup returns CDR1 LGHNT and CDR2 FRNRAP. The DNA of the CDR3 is TGTGCTAGTGGATGGGGAGCTACTAGCGAAGCTTTCTTT. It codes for CASGWGATSEAFF.

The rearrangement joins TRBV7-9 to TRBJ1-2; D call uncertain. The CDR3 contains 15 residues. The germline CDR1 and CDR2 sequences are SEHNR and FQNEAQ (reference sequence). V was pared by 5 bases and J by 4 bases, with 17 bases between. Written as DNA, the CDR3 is TGTGCCAGCAGCCCAGTGCCGGACCAATCCTATGGCTACACCTTC. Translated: CASSPVPDQSYGYTF. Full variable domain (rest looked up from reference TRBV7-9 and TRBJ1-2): DTGVSQNPRHKITKRGQNVTFRCDPISEHNRLYWYRQTLGQGPEFLTYFQNEAQLEKSRLLSDRFSAERPKGSFSTLEIQRTEQGDSAMYLCASSPVPDQSYGYTFGSGTRLTVV.

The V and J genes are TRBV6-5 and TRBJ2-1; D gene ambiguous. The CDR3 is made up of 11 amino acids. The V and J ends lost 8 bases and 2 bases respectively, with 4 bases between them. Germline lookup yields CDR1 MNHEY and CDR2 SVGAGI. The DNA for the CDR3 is TGTGCCAGCGGGGCCTACAATGAGCAGTTCTTC. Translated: CASGAYNEQFF.

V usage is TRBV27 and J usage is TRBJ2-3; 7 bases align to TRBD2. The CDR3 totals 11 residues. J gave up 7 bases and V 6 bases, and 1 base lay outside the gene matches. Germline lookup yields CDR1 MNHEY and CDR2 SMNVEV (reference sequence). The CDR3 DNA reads TGTGCCAGCAGGGGAGGGAATACGCAGTATTTT. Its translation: CASRGGNTQYF.